The next 8 T cell receptor beta chains were all read from a single sample in a study of cytomegalovirus exposure and HLA in healthy donors. The PCR employed 60 Vbeta primers together with 13 Jbeta primers. Generated by immunoSEQ multiplex PCR, the TCRdb table keeps only in-frame clones and is missing some. The sample consists of 180,000 or so clones, 78% of them appearing once. Sequenced: PBMCs. The source is a female donor in good health and CMV-seronegative.

The genes are TRBV19 and TRBJ2-7; TRBD1 might be the D (6 bases). The germline V gene has CDR1 LNHDA and CDR2 SQIVND (reference sequence). V gave up 6 bases and J gave up 4 bases, with 16 bases separating them. The CDR3 length is 14 residues. CDR3 in amino acids: CASSRTAGVYEQYF. Here the CDR3 DNA reads TGTGCCAGTAGCAGGACAGCTGGGGTTTACGAGCAGTACTTC.

The J gene is TRBJ2-7, the V gene TRBV4-3, with D possibly matching TRBD2 (6 bases). The CDR3 consists of 14 residues. Germline V gene sequence: CDR1 LGHNA, CDR2 YSLEER. V gave up 3 bases and J gave up 3 bases, with 12 bases separating them. CDR3 residues: CASSHGGRYYEQYF. In DNA, the CDR3 is TGCGCCAGCAGCCATGGAGGGAGATACTACGAGCAGTACTTC.

This clone was observed a few times. This chain joins TRBV29-1 and TRBJ2-1; the match to TRBD2 covers 12 bases. The CDR3 is 17 amino acids. V lost 4 bases and J lost 7; bases outside the gene matches: 14. CDR1 and CDR2 (germline): SQVTM, ANQGSEA. The CDR3 nucleotides are TGCAGCGTTGCCACTAGCGGGAGGCGTTTTGTGGTTAATGAGCAGTTCTTC. This gives the protein CSVATSGRRFVVNEQFF.

The chain uses TRBV7-8 and TRBJ2-7; 8 bases map to TRBD2. Trimming removed 4 bases from V and 0 bases from J; junction bases left unmatched: 8. From germline, CDR1 is SGHVS and CDR2 FQNEAQ. The CDR3 loop spans 16 amino acids. Here the CDR3 reads CASSSRSGADSYEQYF. The DNA for the CDR3 is TGTGCCAGCAGCTCCCGTAGCGGGGCTGACTCCTACGAGCAGTACTTC.

This clone was recorded only once. The chain is built from TRBV6-4 and TRBJ2-5; 7 bases line up with TRBD1. The CDR3 is 13 amino acids. With V trimmed by 5 bases and J by 4 bases, 4 bases remained unmatched. From germline, CDR1 is MRHNA and CDR2 SNTAGT. This CDR3 reads CASSNRGGETQYF. CDR3 in DNA: TGTGCCAGCAGTAACAGGGGTGGAGAGACCCAGTACTTC.

The gene calls are TRBV7-2 and TRBJ2-5; the match to TRBD1 covers 7 bases. Trimming took 5 bases from V and 4 from J; bases not matched to a gene: 7. The CDR3 covers 14 residues. Germline V gene lookup returns CDR1 SGHTA and CDR2 FQGNSA. CDR3 DNA sequence: TGTGCCAGCAGCGCAAGCTCAGGGGGAGAGACCCAGTACTTC. Protein: CASSASSGGETQYF.

In this sample, this clone turned up a few times. The rearrangement uses TRBV6-6 and TRBJ2-1; TRBD2 might be the D (5 bases). CDR1 is MNHNY and CDR2 is SVGAGI in the germline V gene (reference sequence). CDR3 length: 14 amino acids. V was cut by 6 bases and J by 4 bases, with 13 bases left in between. CDR3 coding DNA: TGTGCCAGCAGCCAAGTCGGGGAGTACAATGAGCAGTTCTTC. This sequence encodes CASSQVGEYNEQFF.

This chain connects TRBV30 to TRBJ1-5, with a tentative D call TRBD1 (5 bases). This CDR3 spans 16 amino acids. The V end was cut by 5 bases, the J end by 1 base, with 18 bases between. Per the germline V gene, CDR1 is GTSNPN and CDR2 is SVGIG (reference sequence). The CDR3 nucleotides read TGTGCCTGGGACAGAGATCCCTTCCCCAGCAATCAGCCCCAGCATTTT. It translates to CAWDRDPFPSNQPQHF. Based on the CDR3 plus reference TRBV30 and TRBJ1-5, the full variable domain is SQTIHQWPATLVQPVGSPLSLECTVEGTSNPNLYWYRQAAGRGLQLLFYSVGIGQISSEVPQNLSASRPQDRQFILSSKKLLLSDSGFYLCAWDRDPFPSNQPQHFGDGTRLSIL.